This is a list of T cell receptor beta chains from one sample in a study of T cell changes during pregnancy in multiple sclerosis. Repertoires were generated with immunoSEQ multiplex PCR, while TCRdb's copy carries only in-frame clones and drops some. This sample has 95,000 to 100,000 clones, with about 91% found just once. This material consisted of peripheral blood, taken in the second trimester of pregnancy. These receptors were obtained from a female donor with multiple sclerosis, enrolled in a pregnancy study. Each CDR3 is given with its conserved first and last residue. The order of the fields is V gene, CDR3 protein.

V: TRBV5-1; CDR3: CASSTRTSGTYEQYF
V: TRBV29-1; CDR3: CSVVLRLAARTDTQYF
V: TRBV7-9; CDR3: CASSSGLVVYEQYF
V: TRBV28; CDR3: CASSLFRSGVGTDTQYF
V: TRBV28; CDR3: CASRMTAPFYEQYF
V: TRBV5-1; CDR3: CASSAVGGFYNEQFF
V: TRBV6-5; CDR3: CASSPPGGGGEKLFF
V: TRBV4-1; CDR3: CASSQGPAAAYNEQFF
V: TRBV28; CDR3: CASSFGTSGRGSQYF
V: TRBV6-6; CDR3: CASSYAGNTEAFF
V: TRBV2; CDR3: CASRVGPYEQYF
V: TRBV18; CDR3: CASSRLGANQPQHF
V: TRBV7-8; CDR3: CASSFQPTGLRTGELFF
V: TRBV11-2; CDR3: CASSLGAGGPYEQYF
V: TRBV7-9; CDR3: CASSHLTGGKGTEAFF
V: TRBV28; CDR3: CASSFEFYEQYF
V: TRBV7-2; CDR3: CASSLVGAPHSGNTIYF
V: TRBV19; CDR3: CASSHGRLASTDTQYF
V: TRBV9; CDR3: CASSAGGLSGNTIYF
V: TRBV7-9; CDR3: CASSFPAGAVQTSTDTQYF
V: TRBV28; CDR3: CASSFSGPAYEQYF
V: TRBV6-6; CDR3: CASSYSGQSYEQYF
V: TRBV30; CDR3: CAWTATTRGEQYF
V: TRBV15; CDR3: CATSRGGGLAGVVYNEQFF
V: TRBV19; CDR3: CASSYSPAYEQYF
V: TRBV19; CDR3: CASRRQGESTEAFF
V: TRBV5-1; CDR3: CASSLGLKKNTGELFF
V: TRBV4-1; CDR3: CASSQGGYEQFF